This TCR beta chain derives from a study of memory CD4+ T cells and cytomegalovirus serostatus. Looking at the study overall: Donors were healthy Belgian adults, under 10 CMV seropositive and 20 to 30 seronegative.

Original methodology: Out-of-frame sequences were removed, leaving 2,204,828 distinct TCRbeta sequences. Data came from immunoSEQ multiplex PCR; TCRdb stores just in-frame clones and leaves some out. V, J and clone size are taken as reported in that table, and D and trimming were inferred from the DNA itself. The table includes 70,000 or so clones, around four fifths detected once. With respect to this clone: Its antigen remains unidentified.

The study's findings and limits: Of under 200 reported CMV TCRbeta sequences, under 80 were found in memory CD4+ repertoires.

The sort gate was single viable CD3+CD4+CD8-CD45RO+ cells for memory CD4+ T cells. Positive selection with CD4 microbeads enriched total CD4+ T cells. Germline CDR1 is SGHNT and CDR2 is YYREEE (reference sequence). The ends were cut back, 1 base at V and 8 bases at J, with 8 bases in the middle. This CDR3 region has 12 residues. The gene calls are TRBV5-4 and TRBJ2-3; D unclear. The receptor's source is an adult in good health and CMV-seropositive. Sequencing input: memory CD4+ T cells from blood. The CDR3 spells CASSLSWGTQYF. The CDR3 DNA follows: TGTGCCAGCAGCTTGTCGTGGGGTACGCAGTATTTT.